A single sample gave rise to the 15 T cell receptor beta chains below, sequenced in a study of T cells in Graves' hyperthyroidism and ophthalmopathy. Amplification targeted TCR beta CDR3 regions from RNA transcripts. The primer set for the first-round RT-PCR of the TCR CDR3 was HTBI. TCRdb re-analysed the multiplex PCR reads in MiXCR, keeping a single row per CDR3 protein. The repertoire consists of about 570,000 distinct CDR3 sequences, with about 45% occurring once and the leading ten covering under 20%. The sequenced sample was peripheral blood or thyroid tissue (not recorded which). The receptors here all came from an adult woman with Graves' disease, either hyperthyroidism or ophthalmopathy (not recorded which).

This clonotype has more than one count but fewer than ten. The gene calls are TRBV11-2 and TRBJ1-1; 11 bases align to TRBD1. The V gene end was trimmed by 5 bases and the J gene end by 5 bases; junction bases not matched to a gene: 7. Germline loops: CDR1 SGHAT, CDR2 FQNNGV. This CDR3 region has 15 residues. This chain's CDR3 is CASSGWTGGDTEAFF. In DNA form, the CDR3 reads TGTGCCAGCAGCGGTTGGACAGGGGGCGATACTGAAGCTTTCTTT.

This clonotype was found many times. This chain joins TRBV7-9 and TRBJ1-4, with 10 bases that match TRBD1. The V segment lost 9 bases and the J segment 6 bases; nucleotides outside the gene matches: 4. CDR1 and CDR2 from the germline V gene are SEHNR and FQNEAQ (reference sequence). There are 13 residues in the CDR3. This CDR3 reads CASSGTGDEKLFF. CDR3 sequence (DNA): TGTGCCAGTTCCGGGACAGGGGATGAAAAACTGTTTTTT.

V usage is TRBV27 and J usage is TRBJ1-6; weak D call: TRBD1 (5 bases). Trimming cost V 2 bases and J 3 bases, with 8 bases left between them. This CDR3 is built from 15 residues. Looked up from germline, CDR1 is MNHEY and CDR2 is SMNVEV (reference sequence). The CDR3 here is CASSLRGIYNSPLHF. The CDR3 nucleotides are TGTGCCAGCAGTTTACGGGGGATCTATAATTCACCCCTCCACTTT.

Worth noting for this clonotype: One end of the junction does not line up with germline, which may come from a read error. The chain has TRBV12-3 or TRBV12-4 and TRBJ2-5, with D possibly matching TRBD1 (7 bases). There are 16 residues in the CDR3. The CDR3 spells CASSLAGGRFWETQYF. The CDR3 nucleotides are TGTGCCAGCAGCTTAGCAGGGGGGCGCTTTTGGGAGACCCAGTACTTC.

The rearrangement joins TRBV2 to TRBJ2-2, with D maybe TRBD2 (6 bases). Germline V CDR1 and CDR2: SNHLY, FYNNEI. There are 15 residues in the CDR3. V lost 3 bases, J lost 3 bases, and 11 bases lay in between. CDR3 DNA: TGTGCCAGCAGTGAGGGACTGCCAGACACCGGGGAGCTGTTTTTT. Translated, it gives CASSEGLPDTGELFF.

The V gene is TRBV2, the J gene TRBJ2-1, with D perhaps TRBD2 (7 bases). The V end was cut by 6 bases, the J end by 9 bases, with 12 bases between. Per germline, CDR1 SNHLY and CDR2 FYNNEI. CDR3 length: 12 residues. CDR3 nucleotides: TGTGCCAGCAGGGGGGGGGGCAGTGAGCAGTTCTTC. The encoded protein is CASRGGGSEQFF.

The table lists this clonotype with many counts. The genes are TRBV6-6 and TRBJ2-2; D possibly corresponds to TRBD2 (5 bases). The length of the CDR3 is 14 residues. Germline-derived CDR1 and CDR2 are MNHNY and SVGAGI (reference sequence). V was clipped by 7 bases and J by 3 bases, with 12 bases between them. CDR3 amino acids: CASINGADTGELFF. The CDR3 nucleotides are TGTGCCAGCATAAACGGAGCGGACACCGGGGAGCTGTTTTTT.

This clonotype was detected ten times or more. This chain connects TRBV12-3 or TRBV12-4 to TRBJ1-1; 9 bases match TRBD1. V was clipped by 6 bases and J by 2 bases; unmatched bases: 10. The CDR3 runs 16 residues. Here the CDR3 reads CASRAGQGLGNTEAFF. In DNA form, the CDR3 reads TGTGCCAGCAGAGCCGGACAGGGGCTGGGAAACACTGAAGCTTTCTTT.

The chain is built from TRBV7-9 and TRBJ1-3; D not resolved. V was cut by 3 bases and J by 8 bases, with 8 bases left in between. This CDR3 contains 12 residues. Looked up from germline, CDR1 is SEHNR and CDR2 is FQNEAQ (reference sequence). CDR3 protein: CASSLDVDTIYF. The CDR3 DNA reads as TGTGCCAGCAGCTTGGACGTGGACACCATATATTTT.

V usage is TRBV29-1 and J usage is TRBJ1-2; 8 bases align to TRBD1. The J call may be in error: the DNA end matches TRBJ2-1 better. The CDR3 is 15 amino acids. Germline values: CDR1 SQVTM, CDR2 ANQGSEA. CDR3 amino acids: CSVELPGGNYNEQFF. The CDR3, as DNA: TGCAGCGTTGAATTGCCAGGGGGCAACTACAATGAGCAGTTCTTC.

The sample holds many counts of this clonotype. This chain uses TRBV5-1 with TRBJ1-1, with no clear D. V dropped 0 bases and J dropped 5 bases, with 14 bases sitting between them. The CDR3 covers 15 residues. The germline V gene encodes CDR1 SGHRS and CDR2 YFSETQ. CDR3 in DNA: TGCGCCAGCAGCTTGGGCAGTGCCCGGGGAACTGAAGCTTTCTTT. It specifies CASSLGSARGTEAFF.

The CDR3 sequence: CASSQDGAQPQHF. Written as DNA, the CDR3 is TGTGCCAGCAGCCAAGATGGCGCCCAGCCCCAGCATTTT. The V and J genes are TRBV4-2 and TRBJ1-5; D ambiguous. The CDR3 spans 13 residues. The germline V gene encodes CDR1 LGHNA and CDR2 YNFKEQ. Trimming left V 0 bases short and J 7 bases short, with 7 bases between.

This clonotype appeared many times. Mismatch with germline at one junction end may stem from a read error. V is TRBV12-3 or TRBV12-4 and J is TRBJ1-5; D gene unclear. The CDR3 is 13 residues long. This CDR3 reads CASSLTGNQPQHF. CDR3 nucleotides: TGCGCCAGCAGCTTGACGGGCAATCAGCCCCAGCATTTT.

The genes are TRBV11-1 and TRBJ1-1; perhaps TRBD1 as D (5 bases). Deletions cut 2 bases from V and 8 bases from J, with 12 bases between. Looked up from germline, CDR1 is SGHAT and CDR2 is FQDESV (reference sequence). The CDR3 spans 13 residues. The CDR3 DNA reads as TGTGCCAGCAGCTTATATTTGAACAGGGAAGCTTTCTTT. The encoded protein is CASSLYLNREAFF.

The chain employs TRBV11-2 and TRBJ1-3; 8 bases are a match to TRBD1. Germline V gene lookup returns CDR1 SGHAT and CDR2 FQNNGV. The CDR3 contains 17 residues. With V trimmed by 0 bases and J by 0 bases, 4 bases remained unmatched. CDR3 in amino acids: CASSLERTGYSGNTIYF. The CDR3 DNA is TGTGCCAGCAGCTTAGAAAGGACAGGGTACTCTGGAAACACCATATATTTT.